Each of the 30 T cell receptor beta chains below was sequenced from the same sample in a study of cytomegalovirus exposure and HLA in healthy donors. PCR was performed using 60 Vbeta and 13 Jbeta primers. Clones were read by immunoSEQ multiplex PCR, and TCRdb kept only the in-frame ones, dropping some. The repertoire holds roughly 150,000 clones, with around 83% as singletons. Sequencing was done on a sample of PBMCs. Receptor source: a man aged 50 to 60 in good health and CMV-seropositive.

This chain joins TRBV4-3 and TRBJ2-7; 11 bases line up with TRBD2. The CDR3 totals 19 residues. Germline values: CDR1 LGHNA, CDR2 YSLEER. After removal of 0 bases from V and 1 base from J, the junction contained 11 bases not matched to a gene. This CDR3 is CASSQEETSGDDTSYEQYF. CDR3 nucleotide sequence: TGCGCCAGCAGCCAAGAGGAGACTAGCGGGGACGATACGTCCTACGAGCAGTACTTC.

The V and J genes are TRBV7-8 and TRBJ2-3; possibly TRBD1 for D (5 bases). The CDR3 covers 14 residues. With 3 bases removed from V and 7 bases from J, the gap between germline ends came to 14 bases. Germline CDR1 reads SGHVS; CDR2 reads FQNEAQ. The CDR3 DNA reads as TGTGCCAGCAGCTTCCCCTATGACAGAAATACGCAGTATTTT. This translates into CASSFPYDRNTQYF.

This clone was seen just once. The V call is TRBV11-2, the J call TRBJ2-1, with D tentatively TRBD2 (6 bases). Trimming pared 1 base from V and 8 bases from J, leaving 15 bases between. Germline V CDR1 and CDR2: SGHAT, FQNNGV. This CDR3 has 15 amino acids. The CDR3 region has the DNA TGTGCCAGCAGCTTAGGTTCCGGGAGTAGCGATGAGCAGTTCTTC. Amino acid sequence: CASSLGSGSSDEQFF.

The chain carries TRBV6-5 and TRBJ2-5, with D unclear. The CDR3 consists of 11 residues. V gave up 6 bases and J gave up 5 bases, with 7 bases separating them. Germline loops: CDR1 MNHEY, CDR2 SVGAGI. The CDR3 sequence is CASSSLETQYF. CDR3 DNA: TGTGCCAGCAGCTCCTTGGAGACCCAGTACTTC.

With respect to this clone: The sample carries other DNA sequences with the same CDR3. The genes are TRBV30 and TRBJ1-2; TRBD1 aligns across 8 bases. V trimming: 3 bases; J trimming: 4 bases; junction bases outside the gene matches: 4. Germline CDR1 GTSNPN, CDR2 SVGIG (reference sequence). CDR3 length equals 13 residues. The CDR3 nucleotides are TGTGCCTGGAGCCGGGACAGGCCCTATGGCTACACCTTC. Its translation: CAWSRDRPYGYTF.

This chain joins TRBV15 and TRBJ2-7; TRBD2 might be the D (6 bases). CDR1 is LNHNV and CDR2 is YYDKDF in the germline V gene (reference sequence). With 0 bases removed from V and 0 bases from J, the gap between germline ends came to 12 bases. The CDR3 spans 16 residues. The CDR3 loop reads CATSRDPTRGSYEQYF. The CDR3, as DNA: TGTGCCACCAGCAGAGATCCGACTAGGGGCTCCTACGAGCAGTACTTC.

V and J are TRBV19 and TRBJ2-1; the D is unclear. This CDR3 has 13 amino acids. Looked up from germline, CDR1 is LNHDA and CDR2 is SQIVND (reference sequence). Deletions cut 3 bases from V and 6 bases from J, with 9 bases between. The CDR3 protein is CASSISSANEQFF. The CDR3 nucleotides are TGTGCCAGTAGTATTTCGAGCGCCAATGAGCAGTTCTTC.

This clone was seen a single time. CDR3 nucleotide sequence: TGTGCCAGCAGCCAGACCCCGGGACTAGGGTCCTACGAGCAGTACTTC. It encodes CASSQTPGLGSYEQYF. The chain couples TRBV4-2 to TRBJ2-7, with 8 nucleotides matching TRBD2. With V trimmed by 3 bases and J by 1 base, 8 bases remained unmatched. Germline V lookup: CDR1 LGHNA, CDR2 YNFKEQ. The length of the CDR3 is 16 residues.

This clone turned up a few times. The chain combines TRBV5-4 with TRBJ1-2, with D possibly matching TRBD1 (6 bases). Germline V gives CDR1 SGHNT, CDR2 YYREEE (reference sequence). The V and J ends lost 5 bases and 0 bases respectively, with 8 bases between them. The CDR3 sequence is 13 residues long. CDR3 region: CASRRTANYGYTF. The CDR3 nucleotides are TGTGCCAGCAGACGGACAGCTAACTATGGCTACACCTTC.

About this clone: At one end the junction does not follow the germline gene, possibly because of a read error. The chain uses TRBV7-3 and TRBJ1-1, with a tentative D call TRBD1 (5 bases). CDR3 length: 13 residues. Germline V gene lookup returns CDR1 SGHTA and CDR2 FQGTGA. This CDR3 is CASSAGGTQGSVF. For the CDR3, the DNA is TGTGCCAGCAGCGCCGGGGGGACCCAAGGCAGCGTCTTT.

This chain uses TRBV2 with TRBJ2-7; no firm D call. The germline V gene encodes CDR1 SNHLY and CDR2 FYNNEI. V was clipped by 3 bases and J by 2 bases, with 5 bases between them. The CDR3 contains 12 residues. CDR3 protein: CASSDAAYEQYF. The CDR3 DNA follows: TGTGCCAGCAGTGATGCAGCCTACGAGCAGTACTTC.

The V call is TRBV5-1, the J call TRBJ1-2; D is unclear. CDR1 is SGHRS, CDR2 YFSETQ, per germline. Trimming took off 6 bases at V and 2 bases at J, with 14 bases between the two ends. The CDR3 totals 14 residues. The CDR3 bases are TGCGCCAGCACCGGCGGGGTAGGAAACTATGGCTACACCTTC. Translation: CASTGGVGNYGYTF.

This sequence joins TRBV7-3 and TRBJ2-2, with D possibly matching TRBD1 (6 bases). V lost 1 base, J lost 6 bases, and 12 bases lay in between. Germline V gene sequence: CDR1 SGHTA, CDR2 FQGTGA. The CDR3 totals 15 residues. As DNA, the CDR3 is TGTGCCAGCAGCTTAAAGTGGGCAGGGGCCGGGGAGCTGTTTTTT. Its protein is CASSLKWAGAGELFF.

DNA for the CDR3: TGTGCCAGCAGCCGAGACAGGGGGCTTGGCTACACCTTC. Protein sequence: CASSRDRGLGYTF. The chain combines TRBV7-9 with TRBJ1-2; 10 bases line up with TRBD1. This CDR3 region has 13 residues. Germline V gives CDR1 SEHNR, CDR2 FQNEAQ (reference sequence). Trimming took 5 bases from V and 7 from J; bases not matched to a gene: 4.

This clone was detected only a few times. V gene TRBV29-1 combines with J gene TRBJ2-5; D perhaps matches TRBD2 (6 bases). This CDR3 spans 12 amino acids. The V end lost 4 bases, the J end lost 4 bases, and 10 bases lay between the germline ends. Per germline, CDR1 SQVTM and CDR2 ANQGSEA. CDR3 residues: CSVVEAGETQYF. CDR3 in DNA: TGCAGCGTTGTTGAAGCGGGAGAGACCCAGTACTTC.

V is TRBV23-1 and J is TRBJ1-2; 10 bases map to TRBD1. TRBV23-1 is treated as an ORF (open reading frame) with a function not yet certain. The CDR3 contains 16 residues. Losses at the gene ends were 4 bases for V and 8 bases for J; bases not matched to a gene: 13. The CDR3 DNA sequence: TGCGCCAGCAGTCCCCCCAGGGACAGGGGAGCGGTCGGCTACACCTTC. Encoded protein: CASSPPRDRGAVGYTF.

The J gene is TRBJ1-6, the V gene TRBV30; D not certain. The CDR3 is 18 residues long. The germline gives CDR1 GTSNPN, CDR2 SVGIG (reference sequence). Trimming removed 2 bases from V and 4 bases from J, with 21 bases in between. The CDR3 spells CAWSIPITRGPYNSPLHF. The CDR3 region has the DNA TGTGCCTGGAGTATTCCGATCACACGGGGTCCATATAATTCACCCCTCCACTTT.

This chain connects TRBV10-3 to TRBJ2-1; a possible D gene is TRBD2 (6 bases). V shed 11 bases and J shed 8 bases, with 22 bases lying between them. This CDR3 is 14 amino acids long. Germline V lookup: CDR1 ENHRY, CDR2 SYGVKD. The CDR3 reads CASRGLSPGDEQFF. CDR3 sequence (DNA): TGTGCCTCTCGGGGCCTTAGCCCGGGGGATGAGCAGTTCTTC.

The chain carries TRBV5-1 and TRBJ1-1; D perhaps matches TRBD1 (6 bases). The length of the CDR3 is 12 residues. From germline, CDR1 is SGHRS and CDR2 YFSETQ. Trimming took 2 bases from V and 8 from J, leaving 10 bases between them. The CDR3 DNA follows: TGCGCCAGCAGCTTACCAGGGGAAGAAGCTTTCTTT. Residues: CASSLPGEEAFF.

The chain carries TRBV27 and TRBJ1-4; 8 bases map to TRBD1. The CDR3 totals 14 residues. The trim removed 7 bases at V and 5 bases at J, leaving 6 bases unmatched. The germline CDR1 and CDR2 sequences are MNHEY and SMNVEV (reference sequence). The CDR3 spells CASTPTGENEKLFF. DNA for the CDR3: TGTGCCAGCACGCCGACAGGGGAGAATGAAAAACTGTTTTTT.

This chain joins TRBV10-2 and TRBJ2-1; no clear D gene. Trimming stripped 6 bases from V and 5 bases from J, with 14 bases between. The CDR3 spans 14 residues. The germline V gene encodes CDR1 WSHSY and CDR2 SAAADI. This chain's CDR3 is CASRAFSGHNEQFF. The DNA of the CDR3 is TGCGCCAGCAGAGCCTTCTCCGGTCACAATGAGCAGTTCTTC.

V is TRBV19 and J is TRBJ2-1, with 10 bases that match TRBD2. V trimming: 2 bases; J trimming: 2 bases; junction bases outside the gene matches: 3. The germline CDR1 and CDR2 sequences are LNHDA and SQIVND (reference sequence). The CDR3 runs 16 residues. CDR3 sequence (DNA): TGTGCCAGTAGTATACTAGCGGGAGCAACCTACAATGAGCAGTTCTTC. This encodes CASSILAGATYNEQFF.

The chain employs TRBV11-2 and TRBJ2-1; TRBD2 matches at 9 bases. V was clipped by 0 bases and J by 0 bases; unmatched bases: 3. CDR3 length: 17 amino acids. CDR1 and CDR2 from the germline V gene are SGHAT and FQNNGV. The CDR3 nucleotides read TGTGCCAGCAGCTTAGATGGGACTAGCCACTCCTACAATGAGCAGTTCTTC. Protein product: CASSLDGTSHSYNEQFF.

The rearrangement links TRBV5-4 to TRBJ2-3, with 10 nucleotides matching TRBD2. Germline CDR1 SGHNT, CDR2 YYREEE (reference sequence). V was pared by 10 bases and J by 1 base, with 12 bases of the junction left unmatched. The CDR3 consists of 16 residues. CDR3 region: CAPPWLLAGGTDTQYF. In DNA form, the CDR3 reads TGTGCCCCCCCTTGGCTCCTAGCGGGAGGCACAGATACGCAGTATTTT.

The chain links TRBV10-3 to TRBJ1-1; D is perhaps TRBD1 (6 bases). Germline V gene lookup returns CDR1 ENHRY and CDR2 SYGVKD. CDR3 length: 13 amino acids. Trimming pared 8 bases from V and 1 base from J, leaving 11 bases between. DNA for the CDR3: TGTGCCATCCGAATGACAGGGAACACTGAAGCTTTCTTT. Protein product: CAIRMTGNTEAFF.

This rearrangement joins TRBV11-1 to TRBJ2-5; weak D call: TRBD2 (5 bases). Per germline, CDR1 SGHAT and CDR2 FQDESV (reference sequence). Trimming left V 2 bases short and J 2 bases short, with 12 bases between. The CDR3 is 15 amino acids. CDR3 amino acids: CASSLSDGVQETQYF. The CDR3 nucleotides read TGTGCCAGCAGCTTAAGTGACGGGGTGCAAGAGACCCAGTACTTC. Combining the CDR3 with reference TRBV11-1 and TRBJ2-5 gives the whole variable domain EAEVAQSPRYKITEKSQAVAFWCDPISGHATLYWYRQILGQGPELLVQFQDESVVDDSQLPKDRFSAERLKGVDSTLKIQPAELGDSAMYLCASSLSDGVQETQYFGPGTRLLVL.

V usage is TRBV19 and J usage is TRBJ1-5, with D uncertain. The CDR3 covers 13 residues. CDR1 is LNHDA, CDR2 SQIVND, per germline (reference sequence). V was trimmed by 5 bases and J by 4 bases, leaving 9 bases between them. The DNA for the CDR3 is TGTGCCAGTAGTGGCAGGAAGAATCAGCCCCAGCATTTT. Amino acid sequence: CASSGRKNQPQHF. Full variable domain (outside the CDR3, taken from reference TRBV19 and TRBJ1-5): DGGITQSPKYLFRKEGQNVTLSCEQNLNHDAMYWYRQDPGQGLRLIYYSQIVNDFQKGDIAEGYSVSREKKESFPLTVTSAQKNPTAFYLCASSGRKNQPQHFGDGTRLSIL.

This clone is a singleton in its sample. This chain connects TRBV10-3 to TRBJ2-1, with 9 bases matching TRBD2. The CDR3 spans 15 residues. The V gene's germline CDR1 is ENHRY and CDR2 SYGVKD. The trim removed 7 bases at V and 5 bases at J, leaving 9 bases unmatched. CDR3 in amino acids: CAITPSGRSHNEQFF. CDR3 in DNA: TGTGCCATCACGCCGAGCGGGAGGAGCCACAATGAGCAGTTCTTC.

The chain combines TRBV12-2 with TRBJ2-4; TRBD2 is the table's D call and was not checked against the DNA. TRBV12-2 is a pseudogene segment. The CDR3 has 15 amino acids. The CDR3 protein is CASRLGLAGKNIQYF. The CDR3 DNA is TGTGCAAGTCGCTTAGGACTAGCTGGTAAAAACATTCAGTACTTC.

This clone appeared a few times. CDR3 nucleotides: TGTGCCAGTACCATCGGACAGATGGCTAATGAAAAACTGTTTTTT. Translating it yields CASTIGQMANEKLFF. This chain uses TRBV19 with TRBJ1-4; D may be TRBD1 (6 bases). The germline V gene has CDR1 LNHDA and CDR2 SQIVND (reference sequence). This CDR3 region has 15 residues. Trimming shortened V by 7 bases and J by 3 bases, and 15 bases separated the two germline ends.